These 28 T cell receptor beta chains originate from one sample sequenced in a study of cytomegalovirus exposure and HLA in healthy donors. The PCR was carried out with 60 Vbeta primers and 13 Jbeta primers. Clones were sequenced by immunoSEQ multiplex PCR, and TCRdb holds only the in-frame ones, with some missing. The top ten clones hold about 1.5% of a sample with 150,000 or so clones, around four fifths of them seen once. Sequencing used PBMCs. Receptors were obtained from a female donor in good health and CMV-seronegative.

The chain recombines TRBV5-6 with TRBJ2-7; maybe TRBD2 (6 bases). Germline V gene sequence: CDR1 SGHDT, CDR2 YYEEEE. The CDR3 runs 16 residues. Trimming removed 4 bases from V and 4 bases from J, with 21 bases in between. The chain's CDR3 is CASSGKWGAGRYEQYF. Written as DNA, the CDR3 is TGTGCCAGCAGCGGGAAGTGGGGCGCAGGGAGGTACGAGCAGTACTTC.

The CDR3 reads CATSRTGAAIETQYF. The CDR3 DNA sequence: TGTGCCACCAGCAGGACAGGGGCAGCCATCGAGACCCAGTACTTC. V gene TRBV15 combines with J gene TRBJ2-5; 8 positions agree with TRBD1. In germline, CDR1 is LNHNV, CDR2 YYDKDF (reference sequence). Germline trimming cut 3 bases from V and 5 bases from J; bases unmatched to any gene: 8. This CDR3 region has 15 residues.

The gene calls are TRBV5-1 and TRBJ2-7, with 8 bases fitting TRBD1. Germline assignment: CDR1 SGHRS and CDR2 YFSETQ. V was clipped by 4 bases and J by 3 bases; unmatched bases: 9. The CDR3 contains 15 residues. In DNA, the CDR3 is TGCGCCAGCAGCCCCCGGGACAGGAGGGTCTACGAGCAGTACTTC. Protein product: CASSPRDRRVYEQYF.

V and J are TRBV19 and TRBJ2-7, with 7 bases identical to TRBD1. CDR3 size: 15 residues. Germline trimming cut 6 bases from V and 1 base from J; bases unmatched to any gene: 9. Looked up from germline, CDR1 is LNHDA and CDR2 is SQIVND (reference sequence). CDR3 DNA: TGTGCCAGTAGCACCGGGACAGCCTTTTCCTACGAGCAGTACTTC. This translates into CASSTGTAFSYEQYF. Full variable domain (remainder filled in from reference TRBV19 and TRBJ2-7): DGGITQSPKYLFRKEGQNVTLSCEQNLNHDAMYWYRQDPGQGLRLIYYSQIVNDFQKGDIAEGYSVSREKKESFPLTVTSAQKNPTAFYLCASSTGTAFSYEQYFGPGTRLTVT.

The genes are TRBV5-1 and TRBJ2-7; TRBD2 is a possible D gene (6 bases). The CDR3 contains 14 residues. V lost 0 bases and J lost 2, with 9 bases in between. CDR1 is SGHRS, CDR2 YFSETQ, per germline. The CDR3 sequence: CASSLVGGTYEQYF. The CDR3 DNA sequence: TGCGCCAGCAGCTTGGTGGGCGGGACCTACGAGCAGTACTTC.

The chain employs TRBV4-3 and TRBJ1-4; 9 nucleotides line up with TRBD1. The germline V gene has CDR1 LGHNA and CDR2 YSLEER. This CDR3 spans 16 amino acids. Trimming removed 0 bases from V and 7 bases from J; junction bases left unmatched: 6. The DNA of the CDR3 is TGCGCCAGCAGCCAAGATGCCGGGACAGGGACTGAAAAACTGTTTTTT. As protein: CASSQDAGTGTEKLFF.

This clone has only one observation. Other DNA sequences within the sample encode an identical CDR3. The chain couples TRBV30 to TRBJ1-2; 8 nucleotides align to TRBD1. Trimming at V came to 0 bases and at J to 4 bases, leaving 1 base not matched to a gene. Germline loops: CDR1 GTSNPN, CDR2 SVGIG (reference sequence). The CDR3 runs to 13 residues. The CDR3 region has the DNA TGTGCCTGGAGTGTTGGGACAGGCTATGGCTACACCTTC. It is translated as CAWSVGTGYGYTF. The full variable domain, completed using reference TRBV30 and TRBJ1-2, is SQTIHQWPATLVQPVGSPLSLECTVEGTSNPNLYWYRQAAGRGLQLLFYSVGIGQISSEVPQNLSASRPQDRQFILSSKKLLLSDSGFYLCAWSVGTGYGYTFGSGTRLTVV.

V usage is TRBV4-3 and J usage is TRBJ2-4; the match to TRBD1 covers 8 bases. This CDR3 is built from 18 residues. In germline, CDR1 is LGHNA, CDR2 YSLEER. V was clipped by 0 bases and J by 2 bases; unmatched bases: 9. CDR3 region: CASSQDIGTGGSKNIQYF. CDR3 sequence (DNA): TGCGCCAGCAGCCAAGATATCGGGACAGGAGGATCCAAAAACATTCAGTACTTC.

The chain has TRBV28 and TRBJ1-1; D uncertain. Trimming took off 5 bases at V and 3 bases at J, with 13 bases between the two ends. The CDR3 is 14 amino acids. In germline, CDR1 is MDHEN, CDR2 SYDVKM. The CDR3 protein is CASSLAVSHTEAFF. In DNA form, the CDR3 reads TGTGCCAGCAGTCTAGCGGTGAGTCACACTGAAGCTTTCTTT.

The chain recombines TRBV28 with TRBJ2-1, with TRBD2 matching 10 bases. Germline V gene data show CDR1 as MDHEN and CDR2 as SYDVKM. The length of the CDR3 is 13 residues. The CDR3 DNA is TGTGGGGCAGCTAGCGGGAGTTTTGATGAGCAGTTCTTC. This translates into CGAASGSFDEQFF.

The chain employs TRBV6-6 and TRBJ1-1, with D perhaps matching TRBD1 (5 bases). V lost 5 bases and J 8 bases, leaving 15 bases between the germline ends. The CDR3 runs to 13 residues. Germline CDR1 is MNHNY and CDR2 is SVGAGI (reference sequence). The CDR3 coding sequence is TGTGCCAGCAGTCCTCCGGGGGGGGGAGAAGCTTTCTTT. It specifies CASSPPGGGEAFF.

The rearrangement links TRBV9 to TRBJ2-7, with D possibly being TRBD1 (6 bases). The CDR3 is made up of 14 amino acids. The V end was cut by 4 bases, the J end by 0 bases, with 11 bases between. Germline CDR1 is SGDLS and CDR2 is YYNGEE. The CDR3 protein is CASSTRQDSYEQYF. CDR3 coding DNA: TGTGCCAGCAGCACTCGACAGGACTCCTACGAGCAGTACTTC.

This clone was observed once. The chain has TRBV5-5 and TRBJ2-5; the match to TRBD1 covers 9 bases. CDR1 SGHKS and CDR2 YYEKEE come from the germline V gene (reference sequence). The CDR3 is 16 amino acids. Losses at the gene ends were 4 bases for V and 5 bases for J; bases not matched to a gene: 12. The CDR3, as DNA: TGTGCCAGCAGCGCCCGTCCCGGGACAGGGAGGGAGACCCAGTACTTC. Residues: CASSARPGTGRETQYF.

This rearrangement joins TRBV5-1 to TRBJ2-5; a weak D match, TRBD2 (6 bases). The germline V and J ends were trimmed by 5 bases and 1 base, with 12 bases remaining between them. CDR3 length equals 14 residues. Germline values: CDR1 SGHRS, CDR2 YFSETQ. The DNA of the CDR3 is TGCGCCAGCAGGCAACTAGCAAGCCAAGAGACCCAGTACTTC. This sequence encodes CASRQLASQETQYF.

The DNA for the CDR3 is TGTGCCAGCAGCTTAGCGCACAGGGGGCTCTACGAGCAGTACTTC. Residues: CASSLAHRGLYEQYF. This chain links TRBV7-8 with TRBJ2-7; TRBD1 aligns across 9 bases. The germline CDR1 and CDR2 sequences are SGHVS and FQNEAQ. The CDR3 covers 15 residues. Germline trimming cut 0 bases from V and 3 bases from J; bases unmatched to any gene: 3.

This chain links TRBV1 with TRBJ2-7; TRBD1, the table's D call, lacks a check against the DNA. TRBV1 is marked as a pseudogene. There are 13 residues in the CDR3. The CDR3 DNA sequence: TGCACCAGCAGCCAAGGGGCCCAGGGGGAGCAGTACTTC. Amino acid sequence: CTSSQGAQGEQYF.

J is TRBJ1-5 and V is TRBV7-8; 7 bases fit TRBD1. The CDR3 extends over 16 amino acids. From germline, CDR1 is SGHVS and CDR2 FQNEAQ. V trimming: 2 bases; J trimming: 0 bases; junction bases outside the gene matches: 4. This CDR3 reads CASSLTGQYSNQPQHF. In nucleotides, the CDR3 is TGTGCCAGCAGCTTAACGGGACAGTATAGCAATCAGCCCCAGCATTTT.

This clone was recorded only once. The chain combines TRBV11-2 with TRBJ2-1; the match to TRBD2 covers 7 bases. The V segment lost 2 bases and the J segment 8 bases; nucleotides outside the gene matches: 12. Germline CDR1 SGHAT, CDR2 FQNNGV. The CDR3 has 16 residues. CDR3 loop: CASSLNTAGAWDEQFF. The CDR3 region has the DNA TGTGCCAGCAGCTTAAATACGGCGGGAGCCTGGGATGAGCAGTTCTTC.

This clone has a handful of counts. This chain connects TRBV29-1 to TRBJ2-7; TRBD1 might be the D (6 bases). V lost 5 bases and J lost 0, with 14 bases in between. Germline values: CDR1 SQVTM, CDR2 ANQGSEA. The CDR3 contains 14 residues. CDR3 sequence (DNA): TGCAGCGTTTCCCCAGGGGCTATCTCCTACGAGCAGTACTTC. It is translated as CSVSPGAISYEQYF.

The chain is built from TRBV19 and TRBJ2-7; 12 positions agree with TRBD2. Germline lookup yields CDR1 LNHDA and CDR2 SQIVND (reference sequence). V dropped 0 bases and J dropped 2; count of bases not matched to a gene: 2. The CDR3 runs to 16 residues. Here the CDR3 DNA reads TGTGCCAGTAGTATAGATTCTAGCGGGAGGGCCTACGAGCAGTACTTC. This gives the protein CASSIDSSGRAYEQYF.

V and J are TRBV13 and TRBJ2-7; D might be TRBD1 or TRBD2, each matching 10 bases. This CDR3 comprises 21 residues. The V end was cut by 2 bases, the J end by 2 bases, with 31 bases between. Germline V gene data show CDR1 as PRHDT and CDR2 as FYEKMQ (reference sequence). This chain's CDR3 is CASSLRQGAKFLAGGTYEQYF. As DNA, the CDR3 is TGTGCCAGCAGCTTAAGACAGGGGGCGAAATTTTTAGCGGGAGGAACCTACGAGCAGTACTTC.

This rearrangement joins TRBV18 to TRBJ1-1; the match to TRBD1 covers 8 bases. The ends lost 6 bases at V and 5 bases at J; junction bases unmatched: 8. There are 14 residues in the CDR3. CDR1 KGHSH and CDR2 LQKENI come from the germline V gene. CDR3 sequence (DNA): TGTGCCAGCTCCCTGAACAGGGGGGAGACTGAAGCTTTCTTT. Protein product: CASSLNRGETEAFF.

The genes are TRBV7-2 and TRBJ2-3; 9 bases are a match to TRBD1. This CDR3 comprises 15 residues. Germline V gene lookup returns CDR1 SGHTA and CDR2 FQGNSA. J was trimmed by 4 bases and V by 5 bases; bases with no gene match: 7. CDR3 protein: CASSPGTGLPDTQYF. The CDR3 coding sequence is TGTGCCAGCAGCCCCGGGACAGGGTTGCCAGATACGCAGTATTTT.

The V call is TRBV28, the J call TRBJ2-7; possibly TRBD1 for D (6 bases). The CDR3 is 12 amino acids. With 5 bases removed from V and 5 bases from J, the gap between germline ends came to 10 bases. Germline CDR1 reads MDHEN; CDR2 reads SYDVKM. CDR3 nucleotides: TGTGCCAGCAGTCGGACAGATCACGAGCAGTACTTC. Amino acids: CASSRTDHEQYF.

The rearrangement links TRBV4-3 to TRBJ2-7; 8 nucleotides match TRBD1. Germline CDR1 reads LGHNA; CDR2 reads YSLEER. Losses at the gene ends were 0 bases for V and 2 bases for J; bases not matched to a gene: 6. The CDR3 is made up of 16 amino acids. The CDR3 region has the DNA TGCGCCAGCAGCCAAGATCCAGGGACAGGCACCTACGAGCAGTACTTC. It codes for CASSQDPGTGTYEQYF.

The rearrangement uses TRBV2 and TRBJ2-3, with D perhaps TRBD2 (5 bases). Germline V CDR1 and CDR2: SNHLY, FYNNEI. V was pared by 7 bases and J by 0 bases, with 11 bases between. CDR3 length equals 14 residues. The DNA of the CDR3 is TGTGCCAGCAAACGGGGTTCGAGCACAGATACGCAGTATTTT. This translates into CASKRGSSTDTQYF.

The chain uses TRBV10-1 and TRBJ1-4; D uncertain. The CDR3 contains 14 residues. V lost 0 bases to trimming and J lost 6 bases, with 8 bases between them. CDR1 and CDR2 (germline): WNHNN, SYGVQD (reference sequence). The CDR3 region is CASSESNSYEKLFF. Written as DNA, the CDR3 is TGCGCCAGCAGTGAGTCGAACTCGTATGAAAAACTGTTTTTT.

This chain links TRBV28 with TRBJ1-2; maybe TRBD1 (6 bases). Deletions cut 6 bases from V and 4 bases from J, with 12 bases between. CDR3 length: 13 residues. Germline V lookup: CDR1 MDHEN, CDR2 SYDVKM. As DNA, the CDR3 is TGTGCCAGCAGCGAAGGGGGAATCTATGGCTACACCTTC. Protein product: CASSEGGIYGYTF.